The 9 T cell receptor beta chains given below trace back to one sample, sequenced in a study of shared clonotypes between healthy human individuals. Clones were read by immunoSEQ multiplex PCR, and TCRdb kept only the in-frame ones, dropping some. Altogether about 2.4 million clones are present, 93% being singletons, with the ten largest covering about 0.39%. Sequencing was performed on naive CD4+ T cells from PBMCs. The subset here: CD45RA+ positively selected. Source of these receptors: a man aged 18 to 30 in good health. Some clones in this sample may be carry-over from other donors' samples.

The chain joins TRBV27 to TRBJ1-4, with D possibly matching TRBD1 (6 bases). CDR3 length: 12 residues. Germline loops: CDR1 MNHEY, CDR2 SMNVEV (reference sequence). The V and J ends lost 8 bases and 10 bases respectively, with 14 bases between them. The CDR3 nucleotides are TGTGCCAGCGGTGACAGGTTTGCAAAACTGTTTTTT. This translates into CASGDRFAKLFF.

The genes are TRBV6-1 and TRBJ2-3, with D perhaps TRBD2 (5 bases). The CDR3 covers 14 residues. The germline V gene encodes CDR1 MNHNS and CDR2 SASEGT. Trimming pared 4 bases from V and 2 bases from J, leaving 10 bases between. CDR3 residues: CASSARLATDTQYF. CDR3 bases: TGTGCCAGCAGTGCCCGGCTAGCCACAGATACGCAGTATTTT.

This chain uses TRBV5-1 with TRBJ2-5, with 9 bases that match TRBD2. The germline gives CDR1 SGHRS, CDR2 YFSETQ. The CDR3 contains 16 residues. The V segment lost 1 base and the J segment 3 bases; nucleotides outside the gene matches: 7. The CDR3 nucleotides read TGCGCCAGCAGCTTGATTTTAATAGCGGGAGAAGAGACCCAGTACTTC. It encodes CASSLILIAGEETQYF. The full variable domain, with the rest looked up from reference TRBV5-1 and TRBJ2-5, is KAGVTQTPRYLIKTRGQQVTLSCSPISGHRSVSWYQQTPGQGLQFLFEYFSETQRNKGNFPGRFSGRQFSNSRSEMNVSTLELGDSALYLCASSLILIAGEETQYFGPGTRLLVL.

The chain employs TRBV2 and TRBJ2-5; the D gene is possibly TRBD1 (5 bases). The CDR3 runs to 13 residues. Germline CDR1 reads SNHLY; CDR2 reads FYNNEI. The ends were cut back, 10 bases at V and 0 bases at J, with 12 bases in the middle. CDR3 in DNA: TGTGCCACCGCCGCAGGGCACCAAGAGACCCAGTACTTC. As protein: CATAAGHQETQYF.

As for this clone: The same CDR3 can be traced to other DNA sequences in this sample. CDR3: CASSLAGEGYGYTF. The CDR3 DNA reads TGCGCCAGCAGCTTGGCCGGTGAGGGCTATGGCTACACCTTC. The chain employs TRBV5-1 and TRBJ1-2; D remains unclear. The germline CDR1 and CDR2 sequences are SGHRS and YFSETQ. The CDR3 length is 14 residues. V dropped 0 bases and J dropped 4 bases, with 10 bases sitting between them.

The rearrangement joins TRBV11-2 to TRBJ2-1; D unresolved. Per the germline V gene, CDR1 is SGHAT and CDR2 is FQNNGV. There are 14 residues in the CDR3. Trimming took 5 bases from V and 9 from J, leaving 17 bases between them. The DNA of the CDR3 is TGTGCCAGCAGCCCGACAAACCACGGCGGTGAGCAGTTCTTC. Translating it yields CASSPTNHGGEQFF. The full variable domain, with the rest looked up from reference TRBV11-2 and TRBJ2-1, is EAGVAQSPRYKIIEKRQSVAFWCNPISGHATLYWYQQILGQGPKLLIQFQNNGVVDDSQLPKDRFSAERLKGVDSTLKIQPAKLEDSAVYLCASSPTNHGGEQFFGPGTRLTVL.

This chain connects TRBV29-1 to TRBJ2-1; 7 positions agree with TRBD2. V shed 7 bases and J 7 bases; nucleotides not matched to a gene: 13. CDR1 SQVTM and CDR2 ANQGSEA come from the germline V gene. This CDR3 is built from 14 residues. CDR3 DNA: TGCAGCGGTGGATACGGGGGGAGGAGGAATGAGCAGTTCTTC. Translating it yields CSGGYGGRRNEQFF.

The V gene is TRBV6-1, the J gene TRBJ2-5; D remains unclear. The J call may be in error: the DNA end matches TRBJ2-7 better. CDR3 length equals 13 residues. From germline, CDR1 is MNHNS and CDR2 SASEGT. CDR3 coding DNA: TGTGCCACGACCGGCGGAAGCTCCTACGAGCAGTACTTC. Its translation is CATTGGSSYEQYF.

The CDR3 reads CSVIGGDEQFF. CDR3 nucleotides: TGCAGCGTAATCGGGGGGGATGAGCAGTTCTTC. The V call is TRBV29-1, the J call TRBJ2-1, with 8 positions matching TRBD2. The CDR3 spans 11 residues. CDR1 SQVTM and CDR2 ANQGSEA come from the germline V gene. V lost 6 bases to trimming and J lost 8 bases; unmatched junction nucleotides: 3.